This passage covers 15 T cell receptor beta chains from one sample sequenced in a study of response to subunit inactivated influenza vaccine. One entry per CDR3 protein, called by TCRdb with MiXCR from the RT-PCR reads. The profile shows around 600,000 distinct CDR3 sequences, 10% to 12% of them singletons. These records were also assigned to another study, of T cells expressing NK-cell markers. That study reports: TCR beta cDNA was generated via 5'RACE template switching incorporating UMIs.

Here the sequenced sample was PBMCs from blood, taken on the day of vaccination. These receptors were collected from a man aged 50-59 years who received an inactivated influenza vaccine.

The chain employs TRBV29-1 and TRBJ1-2; TRBD1 aligns across 8 bases. After removal of 6 bases from V and 1 base from J, the junction contained 7 bases not matched to a gene. CDR3 length: 14 residues. Germline V CDR1 and CDR2: SQVTM, ANQGSEA. CDR3 protein: CSVARTGLNYGYTF. In DNA, the CDR3 is TGCAGCGTGGCCCGGACAGGGCTTAACTATGGCTACACCTTC.

This clonotype was seen many times. CDR3 in amino acids: CASSIWTSGSSYNEQFF. The CDR3 DNA reads TGTGCCAGCAGCATTTGGACTAGCGGCTCATCCTACAATGAGCAGTTCTTC. The rearrangement uses TRBV7-8 and TRBJ2-1; 10 nucleotides align to TRBD2. After removal of 5 bases from V and 1 base from J, the junction contained 8 bases not matched to a gene. This CDR3 is 17 amino acids long. Germline CDR1 SGHVS, CDR2 FQNEAQ.

This clonotype has more than one count but fewer than ten. The V call is TRBV5-4, the J call TRBJ2-3, with D maybe TRBD2 (6 bases). This CDR3 is built from 16 residues. Trimming took off 3 bases at V and 0 bases at J, with 14 bases between the two ends. The germline V gene encodes CDR1 SGHNT and CDR2 YYREEE (reference sequence). The CDR3 DNA reads as TGTGCCAGCAGCTCGGTCGGGGGAAAAAGCACAGATACGCAGTATTTT. It yields the protein CASSSVGGKSTDTQYF.

This chain joins TRBV18 and TRBJ2-5, with unresolved D. V was pared by 0 bases and J by 2 bases, with 7 bases between. This CDR3 is 14 amino acids long. CDR1 and CDR2 from the germline V gene are KGHSH and LQKENI. CDR3 protein: CASSPPYSQETQYF. In DNA form, the CDR3 reads TGTGCCAGCTCACCACCTTACAGTCAAGAGACCCAGTACTTC.

This clonotype occurred many times. The chain recombines TRBV12-3 or TRBV12-4 with TRBJ2-5; TRBD2 agrees at 15 bases. The ends lost 8 bases at V and 1 base at J; junction bases unmatched: 5. CDR3 size: 16 residues. CDR3: CASGGLAGGPQETQYF. The CDR3 DNA reads TGTGCCAGCGGAGGACTAGCGGGGGGGCCCCAAGAGACCCAGTACTTC.

This chain uses TRBV7-9 with TRBJ2-3; possible D gene TRBD2, 5 bases. The CDR3 spans 14 residues. Germline V gene data show CDR1 as SEHNR and CDR2 as FQNEAQ (reference sequence). The V and J ends lost 3 bases and 1 base respectively, with 8 bases between them. The chain's CDR3 is CASSFEGGTDTQYF. CDR3 in DNA: TGTGCCAGCAGCTTCGAGGGCGGCACAGATACGCAGTATTTT.

This clonotype turned up a few times. The V and J genes are TRBV30 and TRBJ2-7; the D is unclear. This CDR3 region has 15 residues. Germline V lookup: CDR1 GTSNPN, CDR2 SVGIG (reference sequence). V was clipped by 3 bases and J by 5 bases, with 20 bases between them. The CDR3 DNA sequence: TGTGCCTGGAGCCCCACCGGCGGTTATGGACACGAGCAGTACTTC. Its protein product is CAWSPTGGYGHEQYF.

This clonotype was counted between two and nine times. The V call is TRBV11-1, the J call TRBJ2-1; TRBD1 matches 8 bases. The CDR3 consists of 18 residues. With V trimmed by 10 bases and J by 6 bases, 23 bases remained unmatched. Germline CDR1 and CDR2: SGHAT and FQDESV (reference sequence). CDR3 nucleotide sequence: TGTGCCACCGACTCCCATCCCATACCGGGACAGGCAAGCAATGAGCAGTTCTTC. Translating it yields CATDSHPIPGQASNEQFF.

This clonotype occurred a few times. The chain has TRBV29-1 and TRBJ1-2; 7 nucleotides match TRBD1. Germline V lookup: CDR1 SQVTM, CDR2 ANQGSEA. Trimming removed 6 bases from V and 6 bases from J; junction bases left unmatched: 7. There are 12 residues in the CDR3. The DNA of the CDR3 is TGCAGCGTCACAACAGGGGAGAATGGCTACACCTTC. Its protein product is CSVTTGENGYTF. Full variable domain (remainder filled in from reference TRBV29-1 and TRBJ1-2): SAVISQKPSRDICQRGTSLTIQCQVDSQVTMMFWYRQQPGQSLTLIATANQGSEATYESGFVIDKFPISRPNLTFSTLTVSNMSPEDSSIYLCSVTTGENGYTFGSGTRLTVV.

This clonotype was detected a few times. This sequence joins TRBV14 and TRBJ1-2; D remains ambiguous. Trimming shortened V by 4 bases and J by 7 bases, and 22 bases separated the two germline ends. The germline V gene encodes CDR1 SGHDN and CDR2 FVKESK. The CDR3 length is 16 residues. The CDR3 loop is CASSPDYGILSVGYTF. CDR3 DNA: TGTGCCAGCAGCCCGGACTACGGCATACTCTCCGTTGGCTACACCTTC.

This clonotype was detected ten times or more. CDR3 bases: TGTGCCAGCAGTGAACTGGGGCTCTCCAATCAGCCCCAGCATTTT. As protein: CASSELGLSNQPQHF. The rearrangement links TRBV2 to TRBJ1-5; tentatively, D is TRBD1 (5 bases). CDR1 is SNHLY, CDR2 FYNNEI, per germline. The CDR3 is 15 amino acids. V was clipped by 2 bases and J by 3 bases, with 11 bases between them. The whole variable domain, remainder taken from reference TRBV2 and TRBJ1-5, is EPEVTQTPSHQVTQMGQEVILRCVPISNHLYFYWYRQILGQKVEFLVSFYNNEISEKSEIFDDQFSVERPDGSNFTLKIRSTKLEDSAMYFCASSELGLSNQPQHFGDGTRLSIL.

The chain carries TRBV5-6 and TRBJ2-1; D possibly corresponds to TRBD1 (6 bases). Germline V gene lookup returns CDR1 SGHDT and CDR2 YYEEEE. Between the trimmed V and J ends, which lost 5 bases and 0 bases, there was a span of 15 bases. The CDR3 runs to 16 residues. Here the CDR3 reads CASSWGLGSSYNEQFF. As DNA, the CDR3 is TGTGCCAGCAGTTGGGGGCTAGGGAGCTCCTACAATGAGCAGTTCTTC.

The chain joins TRBV27 to TRBJ1-6; maybe TRBD1 (6 bases). The CDR3 sequence is 15 residues long. CDR1 and CDR2 from the germline V gene are MNHEY and SMNVEV (reference sequence). Trimming pared 0 bases from V and 8 bases from J, leaving 11 bases between. The CDR3 nucleotides are TGTGCCAGCAGTTTATCTCCATCAGGGGATTCACCCCTCCACTTT. It yields the protein CASSLSPSGDSPLHF.

This clonotype was seen ten or more times. V and J are TRBV5-1 and TRBJ2-5; D not certain. This CDR3 has 14 amino acids. Trimming took off 0 bases at V and 5 bases at J, with 11 bases between the two ends. Germline V lookup: CDR1 SGHRS, CDR2 YFSETQ. Here the CDR3 reads CASSLVSGGETQYF. Written as DNA, the CDR3 is TGCGCCAGCAGCTTGGTTTCCGGTGGTGAGACCCAGTACTTC.

This clonotype was observed a few times. The chain employs TRBV12-3 or TRBV12-4 and TRBJ2-2, with 9 bases aligning to TRBD1. The V gene end was trimmed by 5 bases and the J gene end by 5 bases; junction bases not matched to a gene: 6. The CDR3 covers 15 residues. This CDR3 is CASSPQGARTGELFF. The CDR3 nucleotides are TGTGCCAGCAGTCCACAGGGGGCGAGGACCGGGGAGCTGTTTTTT.